The 22 T cell receptor beta chains in this list originate from one sample, sequenced in a study of cytomegalovirus exposure and HLA in healthy donors. In the PCR, 60 Vbeta and 13 Jbeta primers were used. Repertoires were generated with immunoSEQ multiplex PCR, while TCRdb's copy carries only in-frame clones and drops some. The table shows roughly 150,000 clones, with about 68% occurring only once. The sequencing input was PBMCs. These receptors were taken from a female donor in good health and CMV-seronegative.

The rearrangement uses TRBV28 and TRBJ2-7, with 7 bases that match TRBD1. Trimming cost V 3 bases and J 2 bases; bases outside gene matches: 4. There are 14 residues in the CDR3. Germline V lookup: CDR1 MDHEN, CDR2 SYDVKM. CDR3 protein: CASSFPGTAYEQYF. The CDR3 bases are TGTGCCAGCAGTTTCCCCGGGACAGCCTACGAGCAGTACTTC.

The chain uses TRBV19 and TRBJ1-5; the D is unclear. Germline V CDR1 and CDR2: LNHDA, SQIVND (reference sequence). Trimming removed 3 bases from V and 3 bases from J, with 12 bases in between. The CDR3 is made up of 15 amino acids. In nucleotides, the CDR3 is TGTGCCAGTAGTATTGTGGTCAGAACCAATCAGCCCCAGCATTTT. Translation gives CASSIVVRTNQPQHF.

There are a few counts of this clone. The chain combines TRBV10-3 with TRBJ2-1, with 9 bases matching TRBD2. CDR3 length: 16 amino acids. J was trimmed by 5 bases and V by 3 bases; bases with no gene match: 8. Germline-derived CDR1 and CDR2 are ENHRY and SYGVKD. The CDR3 sequence is CAISDTQTSGHNEQFF. CDR3 DNA sequence: TGTGCCATCAGTGATACCCAGACTAGCGGCCACAATGAGCAGTTCTTC.

This chain connects TRBV11-2 to TRBJ2-7, with a possible D match to TRBD1 (5 bases). Germline V CDR1 and CDR2: SGHAT, FQNNGV. The length of the CDR3 is 14 residues. Trimming left V 0 bases short and J 3 bases short, with 9 bases between. CDR3 region: CASSLDRVGYEQYF. Written as DNA, the CDR3 is TGTGCCAGCAGCTTAGACAGGGTTGGCTACGAGCAGTACTTC.

V gene TRBV5-8 combines with J gene TRBJ1-1, with 7 bases identical to TRBD1. Germline V lookup: CDR1 SGHTS, CDR2 YDEGEE. The CDR3 runs 15 residues. V dropped 6 bases and J dropped 3; count of bases not matched to a gene: 11. The CDR3 protein is CASTRRGTAHTEAFF. DNA of the CDR3: TGTGCCAGCACCAGAAGGGGGACAGCTCACACTGAAGCTTTCTTT.

Only a few counts were recorded for this clone. The chain recombines TRBV4-1 with TRBJ1-3; 7 nucleotides line up with TRBD1. V shed 5 bases and J 4 bases; nucleotides not matched to a gene: 5. CDR1 MGHRA and CDR2 YSYEKL come from the germline V gene. The CDR3 has 14 residues. The CDR3 loop reads CASSDRVRGNTIYF. CDR3 DNA: TGCGCCAGCAGCGACAGGGTCCGCGGAAACACCATATATTTT.

This rearrangement joins TRBV11-2 to TRBJ1-2; unclear D gene. The CDR3 spans 14 residues. Germline V gene data show CDR1 as SGHAT and CDR2 as FQNNGV. The ends were cut back, 6 bases at V and 8 bases at J, with 19 bases in the middle. The chain's CDR3 is CASSREGGSRGYTF. The CDR3 nucleotides read TGTGCCAGCAGTAGGGAGGGCGGTAGTCGGGGCTACACCTTC.

This clone was observed a single time. The J gene is TRBJ1-4, the V gene TRBV5-3; D is ambiguous. TRBV5-3 is marked as an open reading frame, function uncertain. V was cut by 2 bases and J by 8 bases, with 10 bases left in between. The CDR3 totals 13 residues. The CDR3 sequence is CARSFNGREKLFF. The CDR3 DNA is TGTGCCAGAAGCTTTAACGGGAGGGAAAAACTGTTTTTT.

This chain links TRBV10-2 with TRBJ1-2; D uncertain. The CDR3 sequence is 13 residues long. Trimming took off 2 bases at V and 7 bases at J, with 11 bases between the two ends. The V gene's germline CDR1 is WSHSY and CDR2 SAAADI. CDR3 loop: CASSESRLGGYTF. The CDR3 region has the DNA TGCGCCAGCAGTGAGAGCAGGCTGGGTGGCTACACCTTC.

The V and J genes are TRBV6-6 and TRBJ1-2, with a weak D call TRBD1 (5 bases). Germline assignment: CDR1 MNHNY and CDR2 SVGAGI (reference sequence). Trimming shortened V by 8 bases and J by 4 bases, and 11 bases separated the two germline ends. The length of the CDR3 is 12 residues. CDR3 sequence: CASSRESYGYTF. DNA for the CDR3: TGTGCCAGCTCCAGGGAATCCTATGGCTACACCTTC.

The chain employs TRBV11-2 and TRBJ2-3, with 8 positions matching TRBD2. J lost 1 base, V lost 0 bases, and 12 bases had no gene match. The germline V gene encodes CDR1 SGHAT and CDR2 FQNNGV. The CDR3 runs 19 residues. The CDR3 DNA reads TGTGCCAGCAGCTTAGACGGGGGGGGCGGGCTGGGGCGCACAGATACGCAGTATTTT. This codes for CASSLDGGGGLGRTDTQYF.

The V gene is TRBV19, the J gene TRBJ1-5, with 9 bases lining up with TRBD1. Germline assignment: CDR1 LNHDA and CDR2 SQIVND (reference sequence). J was trimmed by 4 bases and V by 7 bases; bases with no gene match: 8. The CDR3 runs to 15 residues. The CDR3 sequence is CASTPTGGGNQPQHF. The CDR3 coding sequence is TGTGCCAGTACCCCGACAGGGGGTGGAAATCAGCCCCAGCATTTT.

This chain connects TRBV28 to TRBJ2-3, with 11 positions matching TRBD2. This CDR3 is built from 15 residues. Germline values: CDR1 MDHEN, CDR2 SYDVKM. Trimming cost V 6 bases and J 5 bases; bases outside gene matches: 7. The CDR3 region has the DNA TGTGCCAGCAGCAGTACTAGCGGGAGTGGAGATACGCAGTATTTT. Translation: CASSSTSGSGDTQYF.

The J gene is TRBJ2-1, the V gene TRBV19; no clear D. V was trimmed by 3 bases and J by 5 bases, leaving 14 bases between them. The CDR3 has 15 residues. Germline CDR1 is LNHDA and CDR2 is SQIVND (reference sequence). The CDR3 DNA reads as TGTGCCAGTAGTATTTCTGGCGGTGAGAACAATGAGCAGTTCTTC. It yields the protein CASSISGGENNEQFF.

This clone was observed a handful of times. V usage is TRBV19 and J usage is TRBJ2-7; maybe TRBD2 (5 bases). Between the trimmed V and J ends, which lost 1 base and 6 bases, there was a span of 10 bases. This CDR3 is built from 13 residues. From germline, CDR1 is LNHDA and CDR2 SQIVND (reference sequence). CDR3 in amino acids: CASSIGGGGEQYF. As DNA, the CDR3 is TGTGCCAGTAGTATAGGCGGCGGAGGCGAGCAGTACTTC.

The V gene is TRBV18, the J gene TRBJ2-5, with 8 bases matching TRBD1. This CDR3 has 15 residues. V lost 0 bases, J lost 3 bases, and 3 bases stayed unmatched. Germline V gene sequence: CDR1 KGHSH, CDR2 LQKENI. For the CDR3, the DNA is TGTGCCAGCTCACCACCCCACAGGGGGAAAGAGACCCAGTACTTC. Amino acid sequence: CASSPPHRGKETQYF. Combining the CDR3 with reference TRBV18 and TRBJ2-5 gives the whole variable domain NAGVMQNPRHLVRRRGQEARLRCSPMKGHSHVYWYRQLPEEGLKFMVYLQKENIIDESGMPKERFSAEFPKEGPSILRIQQVVRGDSAAYFCASSPPHRGKETQYFGPGTRLLVL.

The chain links TRBV30 to TRBJ2-5, with TRBD2 as a possible D gene (6 bases). The CDR3 extends over 14 amino acids. Germline CDR1 GTSNPN, CDR2 SVGIG (reference sequence). Trimming took off 2 bases at V and 1 base at J, with 11 bases between the two ends. CDR3 in amino acids: CAWSYGSGQETQYF. The CDR3 nucleotides read TGTGCCTGGAGTTACGGTAGCGGCCAAGAGACCCAGTACTTC.

There are a few counts of this clone. The chain combines TRBV5-1 with TRBJ2-4; tentative D call: TRBD1 (6 bases). V was shortened by 4 bases and J by 6 bases, with 11 bases between the two germline ends. Germline CDR1 and CDR2: SGHRS and YFSETQ. CDR3 length: 13 amino acids. This chain's CDR3 is CASSLSDRNIQYF. CDR3 nucleotides: TGCGCCAGCAGCCTCTCGGACAGAAACATTCAGTACTTC.

This clone was seen a few times. The gene calls are TRBV19 and TRBJ2-7, with 11 positions matching TRBD1. This CDR3 region has 13 residues. Losses at the gene ends were 6 bases for V and 3 bases for J; bases not matched to a gene: 1. Germline CDR1 is LNHDA and CDR2 is SQIVND (reference sequence). CDR3 nucleotides: TGTGCCAGTAGAGGGACAGGGGGCTACGAGCAGTACTTC. Protein: CASRGTGGYEQYF.

This chain links TRBV7-2 with TRBJ1-5, with TRBD1 identical over 9 bases. Looked up from germline, CDR1 is SGHTA and CDR2 is FQGNSA. Trimming removed 5 bases from V and 4 bases from J; junction bases left unmatched: 9. The CDR3 is 16 amino acids. In nucleotides, the CDR3 is TGTGCCAGCAGCCCATTTCCCGGGACAGGGAATCAGCCCCAGCATTTT. This codes for CASSPFPGTGNQPQHF.

The V gene is TRBV7-2, the J gene TRBJ1-2; the D is unclear. Germline V gene sequence: CDR1 SGHTA, CDR2 FQGNSA. The germline V and J ends were trimmed by 6 bases and 7 bases, with 15 bases remaining between them. The CDR3 extends over 13 amino acids. This CDR3 reads CASSPRQESGYTF. CDR3 bases: TGTGCCAGCAGTCCAAGACAAGAAAGTGGCTACACCTTC.

CDR3 bases: TGTGCCAGCAGCGTAAAAAACAGCTCTGGGGCCAACGTCCTGACTTTC. It is translated as CASSVKNSSGANVLTF. The J gene is TRBJ2-6, the V gene TRBV9; unclear D gene. The CDR3 is 16 residues long. Trimming took 1 base from V and 0 from J, leaving 8 bases between them. Germline loops: CDR1 SGDLS, CDR2 YYNGEE.